Sequencing of this T cell receptor (beta chain) was carried out in a study of CD8+ T cells in alopecia areata. Extraction of RNA preceded its reverse transcription into cDNA, which served as the sequencing template. Profiling relied on immunoSEQ multiplex PCR, and the TCRdb table lists in-frame clones only, not all of them. The sample lists about 270,000 clones, none appearing once, the ten largest making up about 1.1%. A sort of pooled cutaneous lymph node cells used CD4, CD8alpha, NKG2D, NKG2ACE and other stains. The CDR3 loop spans 14 amino acids. The germline gives CDR1 FNHDT, CDR2 SITEND (reference sequence). With regard to this clone: The listed genes are named as in mouse. The observed sequence ends 4 residues before the CDR3 terminus, with the missing tail filled in from the germline J gene.

This clonotype was sampled from a C3H/HeJ mouse with alopecia areata. The strain bears MHC haplotype H2-k. Material for sequencing was CD4+ T cells sorted from a lymph node. The genes are TRBV19 and TRBJ2-1; 9 bases agree with TRBD2. The DNA read from the CDR3 is TGTGCCAGCAGTATATGGGGGGGCGCGGCT. Residues: CASSIWGGAA. In full, the CDR3 is CASSIWGGAAEQFF.